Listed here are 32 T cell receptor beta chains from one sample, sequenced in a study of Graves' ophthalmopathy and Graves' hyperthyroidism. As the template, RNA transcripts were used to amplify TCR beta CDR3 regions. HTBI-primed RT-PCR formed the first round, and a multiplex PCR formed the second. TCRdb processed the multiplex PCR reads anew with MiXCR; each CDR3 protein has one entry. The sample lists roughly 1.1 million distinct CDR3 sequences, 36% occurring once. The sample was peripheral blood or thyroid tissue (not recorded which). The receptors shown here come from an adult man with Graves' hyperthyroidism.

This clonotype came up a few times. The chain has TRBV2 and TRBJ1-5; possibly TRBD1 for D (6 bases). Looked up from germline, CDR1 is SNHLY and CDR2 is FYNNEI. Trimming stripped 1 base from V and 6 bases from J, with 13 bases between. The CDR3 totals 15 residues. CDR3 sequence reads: CASSEGTDRSQPQHF. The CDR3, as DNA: TGTGCCAGCAGTGAAGGGACTGACAGGAGTCAGCCCCAGCATTTT.

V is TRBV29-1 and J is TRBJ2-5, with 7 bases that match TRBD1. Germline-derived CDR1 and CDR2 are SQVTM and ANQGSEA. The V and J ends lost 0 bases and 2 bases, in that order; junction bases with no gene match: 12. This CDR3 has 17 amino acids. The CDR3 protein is CSVEEVERGRVQETQYF. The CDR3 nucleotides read TGCAGCGTTGAAGAGGTGGAAAGGGGGCGGGTACAAGAGACCCAGTACTTC.

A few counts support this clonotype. The CDR3 region is CASSYGAPSGANVLTF. Written as DNA, the CDR3 is TGTGCCAGCAGTTACGGGGCCCCCTCTGGGGCCAACGTCCTGACTTTC. The V gene is TRBV6-5, the J gene TRBJ2-6; a possible D gene is TRBD1 (5 bases). The CDR3 loop spans 16 amino acids. V was clipped by 2 bases and J by 0 bases, with 8 bases between them. Germline V lookup: CDR1 MNHEY, CDR2 SVGAGI.

The CDR3 reads CASGGQGANQPQHF. The CDR3 nucleotides are TGTGCCTCCGGCGGGCAGGGGGCCAATCAGCCCCAGCATTTT. J is TRBJ1-5 and V is TRBV10-3, with 8 bases identical to TRBD1. The germline V gene encodes CDR1 ENHRY and CDR2 SYGVKD. V shed 11 bases, J shed 3 bases, and the junction held 9 bases outside the gene matches. This CDR3 has 14 residues.

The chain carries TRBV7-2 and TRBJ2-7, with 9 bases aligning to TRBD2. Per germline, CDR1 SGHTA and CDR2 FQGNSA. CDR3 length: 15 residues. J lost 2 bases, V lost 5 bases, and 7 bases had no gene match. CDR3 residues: CASSGGCGRAYEQYF. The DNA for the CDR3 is TGTGCCAGCAGCGGGGGGTGCGGGAGGGCCTACGAGCAGTACTTC.

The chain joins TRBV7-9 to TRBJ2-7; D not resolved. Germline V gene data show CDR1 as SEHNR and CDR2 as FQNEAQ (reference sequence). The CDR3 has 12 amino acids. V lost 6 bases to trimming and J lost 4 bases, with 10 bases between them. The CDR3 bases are TGTGCCAGCAGTCCCCATGTGTACGAGCAGTACTTC. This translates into CASSPHVYEQYF.

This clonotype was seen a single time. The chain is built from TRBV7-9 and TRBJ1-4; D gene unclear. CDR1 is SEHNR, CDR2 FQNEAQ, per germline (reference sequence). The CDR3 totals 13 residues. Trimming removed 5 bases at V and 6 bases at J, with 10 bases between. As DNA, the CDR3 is TGTGCCAGCAGCATCCGCGGGGATGAAAAACTGTTTTTT. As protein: CASSIRGDEKLFF.

The DNA of the CDR3 is TGCGCCAGCAGCCGGACTAGCGGGAATCCTTCCTACGAGCAGTACTTC. It specifies CASSRTSGNPSYEQYF. The chain has TRBV5-1 and TRBJ2-7, with TRBD2 matching 12 bases. Germline V CDR1 and CDR2: SGHRS, YFSETQ. Unmatched junction bases numbered 6, after V lost 4 bases and J lost 1 base. The CDR3 is made up of 16 amino acids.

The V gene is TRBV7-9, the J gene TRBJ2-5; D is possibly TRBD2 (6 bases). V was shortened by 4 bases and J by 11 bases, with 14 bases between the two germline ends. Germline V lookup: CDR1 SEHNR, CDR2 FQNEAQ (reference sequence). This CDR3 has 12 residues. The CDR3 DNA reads TGTGCCAGCAGCTATTATGGGGAGGAGCAGTACTTC. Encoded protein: CASSYYGEEQYF.

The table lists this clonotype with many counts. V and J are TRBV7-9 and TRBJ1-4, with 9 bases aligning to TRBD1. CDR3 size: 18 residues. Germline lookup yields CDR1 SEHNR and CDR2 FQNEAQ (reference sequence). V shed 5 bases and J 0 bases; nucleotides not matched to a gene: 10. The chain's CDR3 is CASSPGSGTGPTNEKLFF. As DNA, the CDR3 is TGTGCCAGCAGCCCTGGATCCGGGACAGGGCCAACTAATGAAAAACTGTTTTTT.

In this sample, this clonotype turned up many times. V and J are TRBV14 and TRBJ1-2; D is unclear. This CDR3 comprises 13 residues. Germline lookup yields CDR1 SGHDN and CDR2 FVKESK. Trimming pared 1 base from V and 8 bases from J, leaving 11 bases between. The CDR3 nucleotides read TGTGCCAGCAGCCAAGCCCGGTACGGCGGCTACACCTTC. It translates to CASSQARYGGYTF.

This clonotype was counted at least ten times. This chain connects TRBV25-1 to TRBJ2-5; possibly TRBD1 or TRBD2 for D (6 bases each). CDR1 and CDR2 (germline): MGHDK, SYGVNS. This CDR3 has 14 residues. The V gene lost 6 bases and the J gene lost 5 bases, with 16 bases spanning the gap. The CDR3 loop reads CASSNREVGETQYF. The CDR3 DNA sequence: TGTGCCAGCAGCAACAGGGAGGTTGGGGAGACCCAGTACTTC.

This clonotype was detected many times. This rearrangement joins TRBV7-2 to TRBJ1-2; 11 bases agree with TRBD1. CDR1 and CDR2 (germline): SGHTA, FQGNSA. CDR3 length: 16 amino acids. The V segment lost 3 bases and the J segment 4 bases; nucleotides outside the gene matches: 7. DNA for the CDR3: TGTGCCAGCAGCTTCGGGACAGGGGGTTATAGCTATGGCTACACCTTC. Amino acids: CASSFGTGGYSYGYTF. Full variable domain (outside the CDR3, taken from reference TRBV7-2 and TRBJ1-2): GAGVSQSPSNKVTEKGKDVELRCDPISGHTALYWYRQSLGQGLEFLIYFQGNSAPDKSGLPSDRFSAERTGGSVSTLTIQRTQQEDSAVYLCASSFGTGGYSYGYTFGSGTRLTVV.

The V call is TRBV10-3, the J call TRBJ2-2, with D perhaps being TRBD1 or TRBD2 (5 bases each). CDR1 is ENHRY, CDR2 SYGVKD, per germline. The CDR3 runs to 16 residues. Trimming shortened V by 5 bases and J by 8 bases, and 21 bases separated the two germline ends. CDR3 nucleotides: TGTGCCATCAGTCGTGGACTGGGGACGCAATGGGGGGAGCTGTTTTTT. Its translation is CAISRGLGTQWGELFF.

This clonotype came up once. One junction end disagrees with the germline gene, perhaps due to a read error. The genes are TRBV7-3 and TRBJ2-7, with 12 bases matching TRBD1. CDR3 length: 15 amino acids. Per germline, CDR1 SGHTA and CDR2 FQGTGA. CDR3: CASSALGQGAGELYF. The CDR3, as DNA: TGTGCCAGCAGCGCCTTGGGACAGGGGGCCGGGGAGCTGTACTTC. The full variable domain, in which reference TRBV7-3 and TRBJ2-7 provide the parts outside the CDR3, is GAGVSQTPSNKVTEKGKYVELRCDPISGHTALYWYRQSLGQGPEFLIYFQGTGAADDSGLPNDRFFAVRPEGSVSTLKIQRTERGDSAVYLCASSALGQGAGELYFGPGTRLTVT.

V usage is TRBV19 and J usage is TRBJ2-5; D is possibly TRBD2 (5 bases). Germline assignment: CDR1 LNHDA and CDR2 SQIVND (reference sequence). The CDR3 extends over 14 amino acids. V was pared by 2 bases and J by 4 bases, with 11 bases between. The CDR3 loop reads CASSINSGRETQYF. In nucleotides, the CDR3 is TGTGCCAGTAGTATAAACAGCGGTCGAGAGACCCAGTACTTC. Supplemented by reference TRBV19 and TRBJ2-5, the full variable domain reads DGGITQSPKYLFRKEGQNVTLSCEQNLNHDAMYWYRQDPGQGLRLIYYSQIVNDFQKGDIAEGYSVSREKKESFPLTVTSAQKNPTAFYLCASSINSGRETQYFGPGTRLLVL.

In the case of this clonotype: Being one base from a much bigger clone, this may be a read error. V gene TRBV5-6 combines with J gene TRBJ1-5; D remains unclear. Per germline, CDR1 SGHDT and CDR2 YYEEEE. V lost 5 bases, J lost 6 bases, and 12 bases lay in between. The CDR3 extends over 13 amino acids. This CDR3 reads CASSDSKVQPQHF. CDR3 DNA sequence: TGTGCCAGCAGTGACTCGAAGGTTCAGCCCCAGCATTTT.

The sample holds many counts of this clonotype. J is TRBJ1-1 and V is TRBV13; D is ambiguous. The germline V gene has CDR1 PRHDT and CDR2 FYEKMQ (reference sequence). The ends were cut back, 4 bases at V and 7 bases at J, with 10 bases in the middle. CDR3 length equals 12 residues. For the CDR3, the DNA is TGTGCCAGCAGCTCCGTGTGGGGTGAAGCTTTCTTT. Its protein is CASSSVWGEAFF.

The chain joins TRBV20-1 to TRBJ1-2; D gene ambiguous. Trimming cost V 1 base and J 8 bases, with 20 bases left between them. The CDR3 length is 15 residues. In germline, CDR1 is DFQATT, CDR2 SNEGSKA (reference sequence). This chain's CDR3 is CSARALDWVSSGYTF. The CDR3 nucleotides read TGCAGTGCTAGAGCCTTGGACTGGGTATCTTCCGGCTACACCTTC.

CDR3 sequence reads: CASSQGAGYGFELFF. In DNA, the CDR3 is TGTGCCAGCAGCCAGGGAGCGGGGTACGGTTTCGAGCTGTTTTTT. This chain joins TRBV3-1 and TRBJ2-2, with 7 bases that match TRBD2. Germline CDR1 is LGHDT and CDR2 is YNNKEL (reference sequence). The CDR3 length is 15 residues. V trimming: 3 bases; J trimming: 11 bases; junction bases outside the gene matches: 12.

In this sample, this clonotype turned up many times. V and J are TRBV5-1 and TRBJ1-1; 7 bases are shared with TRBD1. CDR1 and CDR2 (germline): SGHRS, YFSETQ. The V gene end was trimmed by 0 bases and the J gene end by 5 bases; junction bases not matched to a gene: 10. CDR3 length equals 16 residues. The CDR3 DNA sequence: TGCGCCAGCAGCTTGGCCTCTGCGACAGGGAGGACTGAAGCTTTCTTT. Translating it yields CASSLASATGRTEAFF.

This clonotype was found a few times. DNA for the CDR3: TGTGCCGGACACCACCAACAGGGAGCTTTCTTT. Translated: CAGHHQQGAFF. The J gene is TRBJ1-1, the V gene TRBV30; possibly TRBD1 for D (6 bases). V lost 8 bases and J lost 10, with 17 bases in between. The germline gives CDR1 GTSNPN, CDR2 SVGIG (reference sequence). The CDR3 runs to 11 residues.

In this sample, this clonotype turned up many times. The CDR3 DNA reads TGTGCCAGCAGCTTAGCGGGCGGAGATCAGCCCCAGCATTTT. It codes for CASSLAGGDQPQHF. This chain links TRBV7-8 with TRBJ1-5; no clear D gene. Germline V gene data show CDR1 as SGHVS and CDR2 as FQNEAQ. The CDR3 consists of 14 residues. V was pared by 0 bases and J by 5 bases, with 8 bases between.

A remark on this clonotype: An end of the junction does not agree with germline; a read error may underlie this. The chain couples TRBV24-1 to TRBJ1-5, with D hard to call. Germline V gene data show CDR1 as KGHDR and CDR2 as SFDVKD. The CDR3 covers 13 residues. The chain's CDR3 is CATSAPSNQPQHF. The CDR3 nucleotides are TGTGCCACCAGTGCCCCGAGCAATCAGCCCCAACATTTT.

The CDR3 reads CSAKTGAMNTEAFF. The CDR3, as DNA: TGCAGCGCTAAGACAGGGGCTATGAACACTGAAGCTTTCTTT. The V and J genes are TRBV29-1 and TRBJ1-1; TRBD1 agrees at 8 bases. The CDR3 totals 14 residues. CDR1 and CDR2 (germline): SQVTM, ANQGSEA. V lost 7 bases, J lost 0 bases, and 7 bases stayed unmatched. Full variable domain (rest looked up from reference TRBV29-1 and TRBJ1-1): SAVISQKPSRDICQRGTSLTIQCQVDSQVTMMFWYRQQPGQSLTLIATANQGSEATYESGFVIDKFPISRPNLTFSTLTVSNMSPEDSSIYLCSAKTGAMNTEAFFGQGTRLTVV.

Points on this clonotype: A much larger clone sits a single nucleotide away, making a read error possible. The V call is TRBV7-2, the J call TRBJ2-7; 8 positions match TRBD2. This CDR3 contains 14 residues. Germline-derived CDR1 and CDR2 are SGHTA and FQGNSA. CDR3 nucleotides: TGTGCCAGCAGCGCAACCTCAGCGGGGGCCGAGCAGCACTTC. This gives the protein CASSATSAGAEQHF.

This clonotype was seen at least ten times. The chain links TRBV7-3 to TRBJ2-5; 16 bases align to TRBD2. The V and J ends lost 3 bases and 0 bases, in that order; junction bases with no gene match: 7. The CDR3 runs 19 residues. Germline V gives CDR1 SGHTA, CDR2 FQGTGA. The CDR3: CASSLAGLAGGPHQETQYF. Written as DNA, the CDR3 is TGTGCCAGCAGCTTGGCGGGACTAGCGGGAGGGCCCCACCAAGAGACCCAGTACTTC.

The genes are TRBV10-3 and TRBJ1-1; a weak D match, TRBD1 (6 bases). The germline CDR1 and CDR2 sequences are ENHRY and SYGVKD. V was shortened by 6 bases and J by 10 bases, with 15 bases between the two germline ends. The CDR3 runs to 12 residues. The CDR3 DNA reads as TGTGCCATCAGGAGGGAGGGGGGGGGAGCTTTCTTT. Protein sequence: CAIRREGGGAFF.

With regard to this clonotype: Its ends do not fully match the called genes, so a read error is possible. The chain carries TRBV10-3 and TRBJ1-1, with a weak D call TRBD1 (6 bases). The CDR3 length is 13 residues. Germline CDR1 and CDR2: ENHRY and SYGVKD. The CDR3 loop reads CASTPTGLTGAFF. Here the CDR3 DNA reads TGTGCCAGCACTCCAACAGGGTTGACTGGAGCTTTCTTT.

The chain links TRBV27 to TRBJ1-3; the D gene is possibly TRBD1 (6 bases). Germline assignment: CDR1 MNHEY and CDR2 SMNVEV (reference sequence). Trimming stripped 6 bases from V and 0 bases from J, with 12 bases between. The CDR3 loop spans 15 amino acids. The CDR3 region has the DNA TGTGCCAGCAGCGACAGGACGAGCTCTGGAAACACCATATATTTT. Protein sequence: CASSDRTSSGNTIYF.

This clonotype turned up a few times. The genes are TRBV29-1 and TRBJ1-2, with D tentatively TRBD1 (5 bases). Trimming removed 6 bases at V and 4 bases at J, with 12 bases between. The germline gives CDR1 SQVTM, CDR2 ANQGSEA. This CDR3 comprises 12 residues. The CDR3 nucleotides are TGCAGCGTCTCTCGTGGGGGCTATGGCTACACCTTC. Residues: CSVSRGGYGYTF.

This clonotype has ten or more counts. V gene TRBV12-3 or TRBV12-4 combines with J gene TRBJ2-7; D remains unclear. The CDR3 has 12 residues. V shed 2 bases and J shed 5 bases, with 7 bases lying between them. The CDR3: CASSLIPDEQYF. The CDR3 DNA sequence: TGTGCCAGCAGTTTAATTCCCGACGAGCAGTACTTC.